The clone carrying this T cell receptor beta chain was seen ten or more times. The entry originates in a study of human T cells and chemical hapten exposure. Study-wide context: Small pooled library volume differences chiefly drove per-sample TCR yield variation.

Time point meaning: pre-sensitization, week 0. The treatment was: therapeutic diphenylcyclopropenone sensitization with weekly scalp DPC. Patients had alopecia, were aged 18 to 70, and were not pregnant. This CDR3 is 15 amino acids long. The V segment lost 5 bases and the J segment 1 base; nucleotides outside the gene matches: 5. The germline V gene has CDR1 SGHAT and CDR2 FQNNGV. Individual cDNA molecules in this library carried unique molecular identifiers. TCRdb recomputed calls from the RACE reads with MiXCR, one row per CDR3 protein. The sample lists 57,000 or so distinct CDR3 sequences; around 11% were seen once.

The sequenced sample was whole blood, obtained in connection with sensitization to the hapten diphenylcyclopropenone (DPC). This clonotype was sampled from a woman aged 40 to 49 with alopecia areata. Some clones in this sample may be carry-over from other donors' samples. The chain recombines TRBV11-2 with TRBJ2-7, with 10 bases that match TRBD1. The CDR3, as DNA: TGTGCCAGCAGCCTTAGGGGACAGGGGTCCTACGAGCAGTACTTC. Protein product: CASSLRGQGSYEQYF.